The clone carrying this TCR beta chain was observed a handful of times. Its antigen is unidentified. This entry comes from a study of response to subunit inactivated influenza vaccine. Study conclusions and caveats: Authors suggested each seasonal flu vaccination may recruit only limited numbers of new T cells.

The CDR3 totals 13 residues. Germline V gene data show CDR1 as SGHAT and CDR2 as FQNNGV. V lost 5 bases and J 4 bases, leaving 11 bases between the germline ends. TCRdb called the RT-PCR reads again in MiXCR, with one record for every CDR3 protein. The repertoire holds about 780,000 distinct CDR3 sequences, with about 18% as singletons. Here the sequenced sample was PBMCs from blood, taken approximately 5 days after vaccination. The chain uses TRBV11-2 and TRBJ2-5, with a possible D match to TRBD2 (6 bases). The sequence came from a man aged 50 to 59 who received an inactivated influenza vaccine. The CDR3 DNA follows: TGTGCCAGCAGCCCGACTAGAGGAGAGACCCAGTACTTC. Its translation is CASSPTRGETQYF.